Here is one T cell receptor (beta chain) with its context. Its specificity is not known. Profiling relied on immunoSEQ multiplex PCR, and the TCRdb table lists in-frame clones only, not all of them. The sample holds some 120,000 clones; roughly 85% are singletons and the top ten take 3% to 4.5%. This entry comes from a study of T cell responses to AZD1222 COVID-19 vaccine. CDR1 SNHLY and CDR2 FYNNEI come from the germline V gene. The CDR3 covers 14 residues. The germline V and J ends were trimmed by 7 bases and 4 bases, with 14 bases remaining between them. Study-level findings and limits: There were repertoire samples only from the period after the peak T cell response. CD4 TCRs covered the whole spike, strongest at regions 160-218 and 743-854. Nearly half of spike-specific TCRs reportedly target unmutated variant regions. Following two doses of AZD1222, Spike-specific TCR breadth and depth rose.

The chain employs TRBV2 and TRBJ2-1, with TRBD1 as a possible D gene (6 bases). The source is an adult in good health. This material consisted of peripheral blood, taken on day 0 of MenACWY control vaccination. The CDR3 bases are TGTGCCAGCAATAATGGGGACAAGTACAATGAGCAGTTCTTC. As protein: CASNNGDKYNEQFF.